This is a list of T cell receptor beta chains from one sample in a study of type 1 regulatory T cells. TCRdb itself ran the reads through MiXCR, one entry per CDR3 protein. Found here are about 62,000 distinct CDR3 sequences, 62% of them singletons; the top ten hold 1.5% to 2%. Their antigens remain unidentified. Sequencing was performed on cultured non-Tr1 T cells, either the whole culture or a sorted T cell fraction (not recorded which). These receptors were obtained from a human donor in good health. Both conserved end residues are part of each CDR3. A D gene is named only where the DNA matches it firmly. A row's size may be missing; if present it is once, few, many or a size class.

V	size	D	J	DNA	CDR3
TRBV2	.	.	TRBJ2-2	TGTGCCAGCGGGGCCACGAGGGTTACGAACACCGGGGAGCTGTTTTTT	CASGATRVTNTGELFF
TRBV27	.	.	TRBJ2-3	TGTGCCAGCAGTGGGGGTCTCGGGCTAGCGCCTTCTAATACGCAGTATTTT	CASSGGLGLAPSNTQYF
TRBV3-1	few	.	TRBJ2-1	TGTGCCAGCAAGAGATCATCAGAGCAGTTCTTC	CASKRSSEQFF
TRBV7-2	few	.	TRBJ2-1	TGTGCCAGCAGCTTGAATGGCTACAATGAGCAGTTCTTC	CASSLNGYNEQFF
TRBV18	.	.	TRBJ1-4	TGTGCCAGCTCACCAAACACCCTATCGGCTAATGAAAAACTGTTTTTT	CASSPNTLSANEKLFF
TRBV12-3/TRBV12-4	.	TRBD1	TRBJ1-6	TGTGCCAGCAGTCGAGGACAGGGTAATTCACCCCTCCACTTT	CASSRGQGNSPLHF
TRBV20-1	.	.	TRBJ2-5	TGCAGTGCTAGAGAGTCTCTCGATATGGCCCAGTACTTC	CSARESLDMAQYF
TRBV27	.	TRBD2	TRBJ2-1	TGTGCCAGCAGGCCTTTTGTCGGCCCAGCGGGAGGGCCAAATGAGCAGTTCTTC	CASRPFVGPAGGPNEQFF
TRBV7-3	.	.	TRBJ2-2	TGTGCCAGCAGCGCGCGGTCAACCGGGGAGCTGTTTTTT	CASSARSTGELFF
TRBV20-1	.	.	TRBJ2-3	TGCAGTGCTAGATCCGGGGCAGATACGCAGTATTTT	CSARSGADTQYF
TRBV20-1	.	.	TRBJ2-3	TGCAGTGCAAGGGCCTTGGCAGATACGCAGTATTTT	CSARALADTQYF
TRBV19	.	.	TRBJ2-1	TGTGCCAGTAGTGGCAGAGGTATAGGCTATGAGCAGTTCTTC	CASSGRGIGYEQFF
TRBV20-1	.	.	TRBJ1-1	TGCAGTGCCCAGCCACCAGGACGGACGAACACTGAAGCTTTCTTT	CSAQPPGRTNTEAFF
TRBV6-6	few	TRBD1	TRBJ2-1	TGTGCCAGCAGCCGGGACAGCTACAATGAGCAGTTCTTC	CASSRDSYNEQFF
TRBV7-9	.	.	TRBJ1-1	TGTGCCAGCAGCTCCGCCGGATCCTCCACTGGGGCTTTCTTT	CASSSAGSSTGAFF
TRBV9	.	.	TRBJ2-7	TGTGCCAGCAGCGTAGTGTACAGGAAAACCTACGAGCAGTACTTC	CASSVVYRKTYEQYF
TRBV7-2	few	.	TRBJ1-1	TGTGCCAGCAGCTTGGGCTCAAGGGCAAACACTGAAGCTTTCTTT	CASSLGSRANTEAFF
TRBV7-6	.	TRBD2	TRBJ2-7	TGTGCCAGCAGCTTAGCTGGAGGGACTAGTTCCTACGAGCAGTACTTC	CASSLAGGTSSYEQYF
TRBV9	.	.	TRBJ2-1	TGTGCCAGCAGCGCGGCGGACCCCTCCTACAATGAGCAGTTCTTC	CASSAADPSYNEQFF
TRBV4-3	.	TRBD1	TRBJ1-5	TGCGCCAGCAGCCAAGACTACAGGGGTTTCAATCAGCCCCAGCATTTT	CASSQDYRGFNQPQHF
TRBV7-9	.	.	TRBJ2-7	TGTGCCAGCAGCGTTCTCCGGGACGGCGCCTCCTACGAGCAGTACTTC	CASSVLRDGASYEQYF
TRBV12-3/TRBV12-4	.	.	TRBJ2-1	TGTGCCAGCAGTTCCCAGGGAGGGGGTTCCTACAATGAGCAGTTCTTC	CASSSQGGGSYNEQFF
TRBV18	few	TRBD1	TRBJ1-6	TGTGCCAGCTCACCGGGGACAGGTGATAATTCACCCCTCCACTTT	CASSPGTGDNSPLHF
TRBV9	.	TRBD2	TRBJ2-1	TGTGCCAACAGCGGAACGGGACTAGCAGCAAACAATGAGCAGTTCTTC	CANSGTGLAANNEQFF
TRBV7-6	.	.	TRBJ1-3	TGTGCCAGCAGCCCCGATCCTGGAAACACCATATATTTT	CASSPDPGNTIYF
TRBV12-3/TRBV12-4	few	TRBD1	TRBJ1-5	TGTGCCAGCAGCTCGACAGGGGATGGGCAGCCCCAGCATTTT	CASSSTGDGQPQHF
TRBV25-1	.	TRBD2	TRBJ2-5	TGTGCCAGCAGGAAAAGCGGGAGACTTCAAGAGACCCAGTACTTC	CASRKSGRLQETQYF
TRBV12-3/TRBV12-4	.	.	TRBJ2-5	TGTGCCAGCAGTTTAGTAAAAGAGACCCAGTACTTC	CASSLVKETQYF
TRBV29-1	.	TRBD1	TRBJ2-7	TGCAGCGTTAGTATAGGAACAGGGGGTATCTACGAGCAGTACTTC	CSVSIGTGGIYEQYF
TRBV15	.	TRBD1	TRBJ2-6	TGTGCCACCAGCAGAGCGAGACAGGGGGCTGGGGCCAACGTCCTGACTTTC	CATSRARQGAGANVLTF
TRBV13	few	.	TRBJ1-6	TGTGCCAGCAGCATTAACCGTAATTCACCCCTCCACTTT	CASSINRNSPLHF
TRBV12-3/TRBV12-4	few	TRBD1	TRBJ1-1	TGTGCCAGCATGGGACAGCTAAACACTGAAGCTTTCTTT	CASMGQLNTEAFF
TRBV20-1	.	TRBD2	TRBJ2-2	TGCAGTGCTAGAAAGCGGGAGGGCCGTGTCACCGGGGGGCTGTTTTTT	CSARKREGRVTGGLFF
TRBV20-1	.	TRBD2	TRBJ2-5	TGCAGTGCTAGAAACGGACTAGCGGGAGGGCAAGAGACCCAGTACTTC	CSARNGLAGGQETQYF
TRBV27	.	.	TRBJ1-4	TGTGCCAGCAGTGGCTCGAGGACGGAATATAATGAAAAACTGTTTTTT	CASSGSRTEYNEKLFF
TRBV20-1	.	TRBD2	TRBJ2-5	TGCAGTGCACCCCGACTAGCGGTCCAAGAGACCCAGTACTTC	CSAPRLAVQETQYF
TRBV5-6	.	.	TRBJ2-5	TGTGCCAGCAGCTATGGGGGGGAGACCCAGTACTTC	CASSYGGETQYF
TRBV4-3	few	.	TRBJ2-3	TGCGCCAGCAGCCAAGTTGGGGCCGCGCCAGATACGCAGTATTTT	CASSQVGAAPDTQYF
TRBV6-1	.	.	TRBJ1-5	TGTGCCAGCAGTGAATTCAGTAACAATCAGCCCCAGCATTTT	CASSEFSNNQPQHF
TRBV5-1	few	TRBD1	TRBJ1-5	TGCGCCAGCAGCCGGGGGCAGGGGGGTCAGCCCCAGCATTTT	CASSRGQGGQPQHF
TRBV2	.	.	TRBJ2-1	TGTGCCAGCACCATCGACACTGAGCAGTTCTTC	CASTIDTEQFF
TRBV6-1	.	.	TRBJ1-2	TGTGCCGGCAGTGAATGGGGGGATGCCTATGGCTACACCTTC	CAGSEWGDAYGYTF
TRBV5-1	.	TRBD2	TRBJ2-7	TGCGCCAGCAGCTTAACCAGTCTAGCGGGAGTTGGCGAGCAGTACTTC	CASSLTSLAGVGEQYF
TRBV29-1	once	TRBD2	TRBJ2-7	TGCAGCGTTGATGGAGTAGCGGGAGCCAACGAGCAGTACTTC	CSVDGVAGANEQYF
TRBV20-1	.	TRBD1	TRBJ1-2	TGCAGTGCTAGACCGGGACAGAAGTATGGCTACACCTTC	CSARPGQKYGYTF
TRBV7-9	few	.	TRBJ1-4	TGTGCCAGCGGAGGCCCTAATGAAAAACTGTTTTTT	CASGGPNEKLFF
TRBV27	few	TRBD1	TRBJ1-6	TGTGCCAGCCGGGAAGGGACAGGGAATTCACCCCTCCACTTT	CASREGTGNSPLHF